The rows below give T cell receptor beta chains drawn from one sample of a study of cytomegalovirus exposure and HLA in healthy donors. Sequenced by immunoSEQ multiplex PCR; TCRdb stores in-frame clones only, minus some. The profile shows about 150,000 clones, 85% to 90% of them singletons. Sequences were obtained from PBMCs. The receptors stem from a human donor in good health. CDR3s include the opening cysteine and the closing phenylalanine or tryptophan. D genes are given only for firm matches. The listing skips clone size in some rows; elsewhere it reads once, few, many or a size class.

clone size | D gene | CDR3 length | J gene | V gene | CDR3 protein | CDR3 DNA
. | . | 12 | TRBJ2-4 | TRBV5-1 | CASSLVGGAQYF | TGCGCCAGCAGCTTGGTGGGTGGGGCTCAGTACTTC
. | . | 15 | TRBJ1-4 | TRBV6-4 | CASSDGRGTNEKLFF | TGTGCCAGCAGTGACGGGCGGGGCACTAATGAAAAACTGTTTTTT
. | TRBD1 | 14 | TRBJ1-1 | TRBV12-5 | CASGLVPGGTEAFF | TGTGCTAGTGGTTTGGTCCCAGGGGGAACTGAAGCTTTCTTT
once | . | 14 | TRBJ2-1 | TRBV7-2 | CASSYPGVLNEQFF | TGTGCCAGCAGTTATCCGGGAGTACTCAATGAGCAGTTCTTC
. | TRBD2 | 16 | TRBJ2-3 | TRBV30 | CAWTSGRNLYTDTQYF | TGTGCCTGGACTAGCGGGAGAAATTTGTACACAGATACGCAGTATTTT
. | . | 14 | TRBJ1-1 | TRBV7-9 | CASSSNRANTEAFF | TGTGCCAGCAGCTCAAACAGAGCGAACACTGAAGCTTTCTTT
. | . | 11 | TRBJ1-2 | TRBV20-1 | CSARDLTGDTF | TGCAGTGCTAGAGATCTCACGGGGGACACCTTC
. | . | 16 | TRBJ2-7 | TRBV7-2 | CASSLGWLGDGGEQYF | TGTGCCAGCAGCCTGGGCTGGCTCGGGGACGGGGGCGAGCAGTACTTC
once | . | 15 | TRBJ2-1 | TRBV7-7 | CASSPPPGRGVEQFF | TGTGCCAGCAGCCCACCGCCGGGGAGGGGGGTTGAGCAGTTCTTC
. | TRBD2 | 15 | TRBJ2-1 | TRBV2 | CASSRKRETYNEQFF | TGTGCCAGCAGCCGAAAGCGGGAGACGTACAATGAGCAGTTCTTC
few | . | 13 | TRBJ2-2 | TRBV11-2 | CASSYTYTGELFF | TGTGCCAGCAGTTACACGTACACCGGGGAGCTGTTTTTT
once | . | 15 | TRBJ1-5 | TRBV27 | CASRPGTLSNQPQHF | TGTGCCAGCAGACCCGGGACATTAAGCAATCAGCCCCAGCATTTT
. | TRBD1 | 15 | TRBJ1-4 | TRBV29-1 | CSVEGTGLTNEKLFF | TGCAGCGTTGAGGGGACAGGATTAACTAATGAAAAACTGTTTTTT
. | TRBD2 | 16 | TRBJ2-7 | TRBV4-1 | CASSRGGGSDSYEQYF | TGCGCCAGCAGCCGGGGAGGCGGGAGCGACTCCTACGAGCAGTACTTC
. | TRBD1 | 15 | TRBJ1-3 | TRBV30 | CAWSGTGGSGNTIYF | TGTGCCTGGAGTGGAACAGGGGGCTCTGGAAACACCATATATTTT
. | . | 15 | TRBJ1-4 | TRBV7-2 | CASSLMLGTNEKLFF | TGTGCCAGCAGCTTAATGCTAGGTACTAATGAAAAACTGTTTTTT
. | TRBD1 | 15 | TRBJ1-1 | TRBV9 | CASSARDRGDAEAFF | TGTGCCAGCAGCGCGAGGGACAGGGGAGACGCTGAAGCTTTCTTT
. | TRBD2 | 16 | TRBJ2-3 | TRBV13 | CASRRRLAGGGDTQYF | TGTGCCAGCAGAAGAAGACTAGCGGGGGGCGGAGATACGCAGTATTTT
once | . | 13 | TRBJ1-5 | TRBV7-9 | CASSFGGIQPQHF | TGTGCCAGCAGCTTCGGGGGTATACAGCCCCAGCATTTT
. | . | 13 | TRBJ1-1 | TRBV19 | CASTTGANTEAFF | TGTGCCAGTACGACAGGAGCGAACACTGAAGCTTTCTTT
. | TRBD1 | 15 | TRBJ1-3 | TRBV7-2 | CASSFKGALLNTIYF | TGTGCCAGCAGCTTTAAGGGGGCCCTGCTAAACACCATATATTTT
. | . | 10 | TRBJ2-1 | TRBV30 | CAWSSYEQFF | TGTGCCTGGAGTTCGTATGAGCAGTTCTTC
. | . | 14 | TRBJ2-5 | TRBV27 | CASSLFGSRETQYF | TGTGCCAGCAGTTTATTTGGGAGTAGGGAGACCCAGTACTTC
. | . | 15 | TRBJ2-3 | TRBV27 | CASSFLAGSTDTQYF | TGTGCCAGCAGTTTTCTGGCGGGTAGCACAGATACGCAGTATTTT
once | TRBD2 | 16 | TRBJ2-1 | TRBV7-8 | CASRNLAGATYNEQFF | TGTGCCAGCAGGAATTTAGCGGGGGCTACCTACAATGAGCAGTTCTTC
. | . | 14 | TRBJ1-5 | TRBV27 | CASSPRTVYQPQHF | TGTGCCAGCAGTCCTCGGACAGTTTATCAGCCCCAGCATTTT
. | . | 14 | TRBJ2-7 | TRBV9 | CASSWTHTSYEQYF | TGTGCCAGCAGCTGGACACATACATCCTACGAGCAGTACTTC
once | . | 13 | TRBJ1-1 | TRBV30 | CAWSVRVDTEAFF | TGTGCCTGGAGTGTACGGGTTGACACTGAAGCTTTCTTT
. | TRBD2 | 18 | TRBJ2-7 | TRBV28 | CASSLIRRGSPQTYEQYF | TGTGCCAGCAGTTTAATCCGCCGCGGGAGTCCACAAACTTACGAGCAGTACTTC
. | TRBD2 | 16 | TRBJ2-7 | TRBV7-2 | CASSLAGGGPSYEQYF | TGTGCCAGCAGCTTAGCGGGCGGGGGGCCTTCCTACGAGCAGTACTTC
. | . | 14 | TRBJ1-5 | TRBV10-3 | CAISPGQSNQPQHF | TGTGCCATCAGCCCCGGACAGAGCAATCAGCCCCAGCATTTT
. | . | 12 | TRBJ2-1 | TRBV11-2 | CASSGRGNEQFF | TGTGCCAGCAGCGGCAGGGGTAATGAGCAGTTCTTC
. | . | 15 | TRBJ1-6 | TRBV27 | CASSLVGPYNSPLHF | TGTGCCAGCAGTTTGGTTGGCCCCTATAATTCACCCCTCCACTTT
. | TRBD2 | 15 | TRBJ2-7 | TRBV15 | CATSRGREGPGEQYF | TGTGCCACCAGCAGAGGGCGGGAGGGCCCCGGGGAGCAGTACTTC
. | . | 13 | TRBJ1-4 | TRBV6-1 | CASLRELNEKLFF | TGTGCCAGCCTAAGAGAGTTAAATGAAAAACTGTTTTTT
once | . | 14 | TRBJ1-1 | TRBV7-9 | CASSFTGKNTEAFF | TGTGCCAGCAGCTTTACAGGGAAGAACACTGAAGCTTTCTTT
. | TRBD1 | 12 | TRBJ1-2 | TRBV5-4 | CASSRDRNGYTF | TGTGCCAGCAGCCGGGACAGGAACGGCTACACCTTC
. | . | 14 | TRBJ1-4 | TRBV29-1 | CSARGSESNEKLFF | TGCAGCGCCCGAGGAAGCGAATCGAATGAAAAACTGTTTTTT
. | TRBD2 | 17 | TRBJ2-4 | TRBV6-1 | CASSASGVNLAKNIQYF | TGTGCCAGCAGTGCTAGCGGGGTAAATCTAGCCAAAAACATTCAGTACTTC
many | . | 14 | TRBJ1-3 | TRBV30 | CAWSLGSSGNTIYF | TGTGCCTGGAGTTTAGGGAGCTCTGGAAACACCATATATTTT
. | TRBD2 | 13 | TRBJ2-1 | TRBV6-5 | CASSRRLADEQFF | TGTGCCAGCAGTAGACGACTAGCGGATGAGCAGTTCTTC
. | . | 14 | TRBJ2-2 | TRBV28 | CASSLGLNTGELFF | TGTGCCAGCAGTTTAGGGCTTAACACCGGGGAGCTGTTTTTT
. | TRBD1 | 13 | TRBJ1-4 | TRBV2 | CATGGQLNEKLFF | TGTGCCACAGGGGGACAGCTTAATGAAAAACTGTTTTTT
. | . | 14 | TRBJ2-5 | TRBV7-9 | CASSFGDSKETQYF | TGTGCCAGCAGCTTCGGTGACAGTAAAGAGACCCAGTACTTC
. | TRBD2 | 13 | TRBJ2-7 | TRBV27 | CASTTSGVYEQYF | TGTGCCAGCACGACTAGCGGGGTCTACGAGCAGTACTTC
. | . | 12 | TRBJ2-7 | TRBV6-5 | CASSYSRVEQYF | TGTGCCAGCAGTTACTCCCGCGTCGAGCAGTACTTC
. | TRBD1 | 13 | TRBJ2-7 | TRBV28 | CASSSQGTYEQYF | TGTGCCAGCAGCTCACAGGGGACCTACGAGCAGTACTTC
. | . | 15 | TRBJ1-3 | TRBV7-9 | CASSSSGVSGNTIYF | TGTGCCAGCAGCTCTTCAGGGGTTTCTGGAAACACCATATATTTT
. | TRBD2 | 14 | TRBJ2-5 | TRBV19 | CASSMAGGEETQYF | TGTGCCAGTAGTATGGCGGGGGGTGAAGAGACCCAGTACTTC
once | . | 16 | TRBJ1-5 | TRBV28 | CASSPRRGSGNQPQHF | TGTGCCAGCAGTCCCCGAAGGGGTAGTGGCAATCAGCCCCAGCATTTT
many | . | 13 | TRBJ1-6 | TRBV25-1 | CASSVGGYSPLHF | TGTGCCAGCAGTGTGGGGGGTTATTCACCCCTCCACTTT
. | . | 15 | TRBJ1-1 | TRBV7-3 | CASSLKPGLNTEAFF | TGTGCCAGCAGCCTCAAGCCAGGGTTGAACACTGAAGCTTTCTTT
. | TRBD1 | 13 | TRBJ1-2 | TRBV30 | CAWSGQINYGYTF | TGTGCCTGGTCGGGACAGATTAACTATGGCTACACCTTC
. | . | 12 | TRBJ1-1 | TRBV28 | CASSFREGEAFF | TGTGCCAGCAGTTTCAGGGAGGGTGAAGCTTTCTTT
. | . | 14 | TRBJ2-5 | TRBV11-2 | CASSLVQLQETQYF | TGTGCCAGCAGCTTAGTTCAGTTGCAAGAGACCCAGTACTTC